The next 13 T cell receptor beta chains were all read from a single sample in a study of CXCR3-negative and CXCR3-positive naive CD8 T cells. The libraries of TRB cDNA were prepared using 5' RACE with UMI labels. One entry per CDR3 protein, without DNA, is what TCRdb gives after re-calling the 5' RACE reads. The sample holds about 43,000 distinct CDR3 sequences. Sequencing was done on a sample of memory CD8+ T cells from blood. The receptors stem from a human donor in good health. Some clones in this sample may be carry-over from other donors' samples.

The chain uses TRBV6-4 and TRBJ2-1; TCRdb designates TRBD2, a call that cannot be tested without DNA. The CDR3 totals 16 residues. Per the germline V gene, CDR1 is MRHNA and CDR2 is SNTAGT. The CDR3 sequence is CASSDLAGGQINEQFF.

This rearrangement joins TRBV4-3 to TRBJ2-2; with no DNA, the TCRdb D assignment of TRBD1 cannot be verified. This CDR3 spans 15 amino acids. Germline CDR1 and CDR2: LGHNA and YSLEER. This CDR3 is CASSQSGVRTGELFF.

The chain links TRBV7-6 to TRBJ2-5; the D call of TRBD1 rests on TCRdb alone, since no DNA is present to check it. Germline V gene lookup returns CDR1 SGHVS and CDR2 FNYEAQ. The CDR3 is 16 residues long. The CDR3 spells CASSLGDRAQGETQYF.

CDR3 loop: CSVELGEKGNEQFF. The V gene is TRBV29-1, the J gene TRBJ2-1; TCRdb gives TRBD1 as the D gene, but with no DNA this cannot be confirmed. Germline V gene sequence: CDR1 SQVTM, CDR2 ANQGSEA. The CDR3 loop spans 14 amino acids.

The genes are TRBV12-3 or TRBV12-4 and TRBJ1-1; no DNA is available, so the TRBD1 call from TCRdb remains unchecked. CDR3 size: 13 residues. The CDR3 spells CASKPTGVTEAFF.

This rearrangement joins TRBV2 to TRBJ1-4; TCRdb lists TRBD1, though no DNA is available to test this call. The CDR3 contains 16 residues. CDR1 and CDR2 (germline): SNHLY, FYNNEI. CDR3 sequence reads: CASSESARGGYEKLFF.

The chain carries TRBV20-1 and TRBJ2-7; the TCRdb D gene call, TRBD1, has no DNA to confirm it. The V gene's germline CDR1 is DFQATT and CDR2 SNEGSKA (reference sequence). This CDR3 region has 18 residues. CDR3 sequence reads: CSARYRKTEYSPLYEQYF.

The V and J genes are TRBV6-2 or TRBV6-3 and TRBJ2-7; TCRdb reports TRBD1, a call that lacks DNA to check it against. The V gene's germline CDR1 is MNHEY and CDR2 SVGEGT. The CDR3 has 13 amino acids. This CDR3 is CASSYSSRLEQYF.

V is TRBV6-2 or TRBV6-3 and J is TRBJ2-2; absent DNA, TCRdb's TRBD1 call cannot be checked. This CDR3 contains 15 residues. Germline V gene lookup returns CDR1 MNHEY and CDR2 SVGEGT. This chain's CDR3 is CASSPPLDRGGELFF.

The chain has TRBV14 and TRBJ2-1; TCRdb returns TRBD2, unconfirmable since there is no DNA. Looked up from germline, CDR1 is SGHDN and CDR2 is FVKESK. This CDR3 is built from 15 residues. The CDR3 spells CASSLQPGLHNEQFF.

CDR3 loop: CASSKEGGSAGYTF. The J gene is TRBJ1-2, the V gene TRBV21-1; the D call from TCRdb, TRBD1, cannot be confirmed without DNA. TRBV21-1 is a listed pseudogene. This CDR3 region has 14 residues.

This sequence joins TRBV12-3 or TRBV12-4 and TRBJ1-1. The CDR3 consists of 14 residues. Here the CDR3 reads CASRQTSGRSEAFF.

CDR3 amino acids: CASSQSGGYGYTF. The rearrangement links TRBV28 to TRBJ1-2; TCRdb picks TRBD1, but there is no DNA to check that call. This CDR3 spans 13 amino acids. Germline V gene data show CDR1 as MDHEN and CDR2 as SYDVKM.